This T cell receptor beta chain was documented in a study of T cell repertoires in cytomegalovirus infection. Whole-study results and caveats: HLA-C-restricted CMV clonotypes gave the most frequent clonotype in two of eight donors.

The CDR3 is made up of 11 amino acids. V was trimmed by 3 bases and J by 10 bases, leaving 7 bases between them. TCRdb re-called the reads with MiXCR, one entry per CDR3 protein. Of 600,000 to 700,000 distinct CDR3 sequences listed, about 30% were seen once; the top ten hold 15% to 20%. As to this clonotype: What it recognizes is unknown.

The rearrangement uses TRBV12-3 or TRBV12-4 and TRBJ2-1, with D unresolved. This receptor was taken from a human donor in good health (CMV status not recorded). Some clones in this sample may be carry-over from other donors' samples. This sample comprised cultured PBMCs, obtained from culture after CMV antigen stimulation. CDR3 nucleotide sequence: TGTGCCAGCAGTTTCAAGACCGAGCAGTTCTTC. Translated: CASSFKTEQFF.